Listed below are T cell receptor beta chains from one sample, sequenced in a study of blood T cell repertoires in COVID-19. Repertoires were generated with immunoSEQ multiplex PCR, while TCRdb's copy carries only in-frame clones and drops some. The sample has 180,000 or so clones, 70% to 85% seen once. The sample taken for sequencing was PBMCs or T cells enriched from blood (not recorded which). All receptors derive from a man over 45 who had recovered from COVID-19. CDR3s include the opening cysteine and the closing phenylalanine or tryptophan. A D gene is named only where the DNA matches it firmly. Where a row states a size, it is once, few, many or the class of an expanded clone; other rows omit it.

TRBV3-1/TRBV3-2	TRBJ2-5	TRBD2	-	TGTGCCAGCAGCCATGACTTAGCGGGGGGGCCCCCACACTTC	CASSHDLAGGPPHF
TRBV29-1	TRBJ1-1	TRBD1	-	TGCAGCGTGCCCATTCAGGGGGCTGGCACTGAAGCTTTCTTT	CSVPIQGAGTEAFF
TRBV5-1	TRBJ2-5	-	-	TGCGCCAGCAGCTGGTTAGCGGACCCCCAAGAGACCCAGTACTTC	CASSWLADPQETQYF
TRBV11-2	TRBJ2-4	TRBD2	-	TGTGCCAGCAGCTCCGCTAGCGGGGGGAGTTATATCAACATTCAGTACTTC	CASSSASGGSYINIQYF
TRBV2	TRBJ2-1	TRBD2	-	TGTGCCAGCAGCGGTATAGCGGGGGCCAACTACAATGAGCAGTTCTTC	CASSGIAGANYNEQFF
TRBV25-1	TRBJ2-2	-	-	TGTGCCAGCAGTGCCCCAAACACCGGGGAGCTGTTTTTT	CASSAPNTGELFF
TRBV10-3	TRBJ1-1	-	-	TGTGCCTTCAGTGAGAATGAATGGAGTGAAGCTTTCTTT	CAFSENEWSEAFF
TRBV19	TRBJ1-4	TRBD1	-	TGTGCCAGTACCATTCGGGACAGTCTTAATGAAAAACTGTTTTTT	CASTIRDSLNEKLFF
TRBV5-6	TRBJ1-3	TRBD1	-	TGTGCCAGCAGCTCAGACAGGGGGAACACCATATATTTT	CASSSDRGNTIYF
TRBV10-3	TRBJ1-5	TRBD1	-	TGTGCCATCAGTGACGACAGGGATCAGCCCCAGCATTTT	CAISDDRDQPQHF
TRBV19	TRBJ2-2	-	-	TGTGCCAGTAGTATAAATAAGTTCCAGGCGAACACCGGGGAGCTGTTTTTT	CASSINKFQANTGELFF
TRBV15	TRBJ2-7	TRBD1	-	TGTGCCACCAGACAGGGGGCATCCTACGAGCAGTACTTC	CATRQGASYEQYF
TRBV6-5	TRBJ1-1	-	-	TGTGCCAGCACCGACGTCGGGAGGGCCACTGAAGCTTTCTTT	CASTDVGRATEAFF
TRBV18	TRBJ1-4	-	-	TGTGCCACCAAAAAACAGGCAACTAATGAAAAACTGTTTTTT	CATKKQATNEKLFF
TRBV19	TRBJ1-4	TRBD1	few	TGTGCCAGTAGTATAGGGGGGACAGCTCTTGCAACTAATGAAAAACTGTTTTTT	CASSIGGTALATNEKLFF
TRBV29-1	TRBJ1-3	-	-	TGCAGCGTGGCACAGGGAAACACCATATATTTT	CSVAQGNTIYF
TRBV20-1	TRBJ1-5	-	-	TGCAGTGCTAGTGGGTCTGGAGCAGGCAATCAGCCCCAGCATTTT	CSASGSGAGNQPQHF
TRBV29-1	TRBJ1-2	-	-	TGCAGCGTTGGCCAGGATGGCTACACCTTC	CSVGQDGYTF
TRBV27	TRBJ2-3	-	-	TGTGCCAGCAGCACCGGACTCGCCCAAACAGATACGCAGTATTTT	CASSTGLAQTDTQYF
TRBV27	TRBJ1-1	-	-	TGTGCCAGCAGTTTAATCAGGGAGAACACTGAAGCTTTCTTT	CASSLIRENTEAFF
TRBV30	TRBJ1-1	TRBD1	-	TGTGCCTGGAGTGTCGATCGAACAGGGGGGTGGAACACTGAAGCTTTCTTT	CAWSVDRTGGWNTEAFF
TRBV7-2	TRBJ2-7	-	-	TGTGCCAGCAGCTTATCCAGGGGAGCGTTCGAGCAGTACTTC	CASSLSRGAFEQYF
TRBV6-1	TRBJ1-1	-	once	TGTGCCAGCAGTGAAGGTTCAACAGGTCGGACTGAAGCTTTCTTT	CASSEGSTGRTEAFF
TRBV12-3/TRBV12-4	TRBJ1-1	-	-	TGTGCCAGCAGCCGGAATGGGCGAACTGAAGCTTTCTTT	CASSRNGRTEAFF
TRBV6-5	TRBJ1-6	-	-	TGTGCCAGCAGTTACTCAGGACAATATAATTCACCCCTCCACTTT	CASSYSGQYNSPLHF